This is a list of T cell receptor beta chains from one sample in a study of T cell responses to AZD1222 COVID-19 vaccine. The table came from immunoSEQ multiplex PCR; TCRdb's copy has only in-frame clones and leaves some out. The sample has under 150,000 clones, about 87% seen once. This specimen was peripheral blood, taken 28 days after the second AZD1222 dose. The receptors come from an adult who received the AZD1222 COVID-19 vaccine. Each CDR3 is given with its conserved first and last residue. Fields, in order: V gene, J gene, D gene, clone size, CDR3 protein, CDR3 DNA. The D gene is left open where the match is weak. Not all rows give a size; the values are once, few, many and, for expanded clones, a class.

TRBV7-2	TRBJ2-7	-	-	CASSLVYEQYF	TGTGCCAGCAGCTTAGTTTACGAGCAGTACTTC
TRBV12-3/TRBV12-4	TRBJ2-5	TRBD1	-	CASGLQGAETQYF	TGTGCCAGCGGATTGCAGGGGGCCGAGACCCAGTACTTC
TRBV28	TRBJ1-5	-	-	CASSPPNQPQHF	TGTGCCAGCAGCCCTCCCAATCAGCCCCAGCATTTT
TRBV28	TRBJ2-5	TRBD1	-	CASRRNRGPETQYF	TGTGCCAGCAGAAGAAACAGGGGGCCAGAGACCCAGTACTTC
TRBV19	TRBJ1-2	TRBD1	-	CASRDDRANRGYTF	TGTGCCAGTAGAGACGACAGGGCGAACAGGGGCTACACCTTC
TRBV7-9	TRBJ1-1	TRBD1	-	CASSPRQGAEGEAFF	TGTGCCAGCAGCCCACGACAGGGCGCCGAGGGTGAAGCTTTCTTT
TRBV27	TRBJ2-1	TRBD1	once	CATLSGQGFNEQFF	TGTGCCACCCTCTCGGGACAGGGGTTCAATGAGCAGTTCTTC
TRBV21-1	TRBJ2-7	-	-	CARTGDEQYF	TGTGCAAGAACAGGGGACGAGCAGTACTTC
TRBV5-4	TRBJ2-5	-	-	CASSLGTLQETQYF	TGTGCCAGCAGCTTGGGGACCCTTCAAGAGACCCAGTACTTC
TRBV5-5	TRBJ2-7	-	-	CASSPAPDNYEQYF	TGTGCCAGCAGCCCCGCCCCGGACAACTACGAGCAGTACTTC
TRBV5-1	TRBJ1-3	-	-	CASSPRTDGSGNTIYF	TGCGCCAGCAGCCCCCGGACCGATGGCTCTGGAAACACCATATATTTT
TRBV5-1	TRBJ2-1	TRBD1	-	CASSLNPGGDEQFF	TGCGCCAGCAGCTTGAACCCAGGGGGCGATGAGCAGTTCTTC
TRBV5-1	TRBJ1-1	TRBD1	-	CASSLSPGQVGTEAFF	TGCGCCAGCAGCTTGAGTCCTGGACAGGTAGGCACTGAAGCTTTCTTT
TRBV29-1	TRBJ1-1	-	-	CSVTGHHEAFF	TGCAGCGTTACGGGGCACCATGAAGCTTTCTTT
TRBV7-2	TRBJ2-3	-	-	CASSLGVLSTDTQYF	TGTGCCAGCAGCTTAGGGGTCTTAAGCACAGATACGCAGTATTTT
TRBV15	TRBJ1-4	-	-	CATSRAGQINEKLFF	TGTGCCACCAGCAGAGCCGGACAGATAAATGAAAAACTGTTTTTT
TRBV10-3	TRBJ1-2	-	-	CAITPGSNYGYTF	TGTGCCATCACCCCCGGGAGCAACTATGGCTACACCTTC
TRBV7-2	TRBJ2-7	-	-	CASSLSPSEQYF	TGTGCCAGCAGCTTAAGCCCGAGCGAGCAGTACTTC
TRBV10-3	TRBJ2-7	TRBD1	-	CAISEKQGAYEQYF	TGTGCCATCAGTGAAAAACAGGGGGCCTACGAGCAGTACTTC
TRBV5-6	TRBJ1-1	TRBD1	-	CASSLVRGPNTEAFF	TGTGCCAGCAGCTTGGTCAGGGGGCCTAACACTGAAGCTTTCTTT
TRBV18	TRBJ1-6	-	once	CASRPRGNSPLHF	TGTGCCAGCCGACCCCGGGGTAATTCACCCCTCCACTTT
TRBV5-5	TRBJ2-7	-	-	CASSLGSEDEQYF	TGTGCCAGCAGCTTAGGCAGCGAGGACGAGCAGTACTTC
TRBV24-1	TRBJ2-7	-	-	CATSDVDSQPYEQYF	TGTGCCACCAGTGACGTGGACAGTCAGCCCTACGAGCAGTACTTC
TRBV5-6	TRBJ1-1	-	-	CASSRTDQNTEAFF	TGTGCCAGCAGCAGGACAGACCAGAACACTGAAGCTTTCTTT
TRBV7-9	TRBJ1-2	-	-	CASSPTWGYTF	TGTGCCAGCAGCCCGACTTGGGGCTACACCTTC
TRBV7-9	TRBJ2-1	TRBD1	-	CASSRGQANNEQFF	TGTGCCAGCAGCCGGGGACAGGCAAACAATGAGCAGTTCTTC
TRBV28	TRBJ1-2	-	-	CASSLWIVGEGGDYGYTF	TGTGCCAGCAGTTTATGGATTGTTGGGGAGGGCGGAGACTATGGCTACACCTTC
TRBV4-2	TRBJ1-4	-	-	CASSQEWGRGEFEKLFF	TGTGCCAGCAGCCAAGAATGGGGCAGGGGAGAATTTGAAAAACTGTTTTTT
TRBV7-9	TRBJ2-7	TRBD1	-	CASSTGGTGDYEQYF	TGTGCCAGCAGCACTGGGGGGACAGGGGACTACGAGCAGTACTTC
TRBV2	TRBJ2-7	TRBD1	-	CASGRTGAYYEQYF	TGTGCCAGCGGAAGGACAGGGGCGTACTACGAGCAGTACTTC
TRBV4-3	TRBJ1-6	TRBD1	-	CASSQDGTGYNSPLHF	TGCGCCAGCAGCCAAGATGGGACAGGGTATAATTCACCCCTCCACTTT
TRBV6-5	TRBJ2-1	-	-	CACTYGSLSNEQFF	TGTGCCTGCACCTATGGCTCCCTAAGCAATGAGCAGTTCTTC
TRBV23-1	TRBJ2-7	-	-	CASSQSSRAGYEQYF	TGCGCCAGCAGTCAATCGAGCAGGGCGGGCTACGAGCAGTACTTC
TRBV5-4	TRBJ2-1	TRBD2	once	CASSLALSSGENEQFF	TGTGCCAGCAGCTTGGCCTTGTCTAGCGGGGAAAATGAGCAGTTCTTC
TRBV14	TRBJ1-2	-	-	CASGGSGYGYTF	TGTGCCAGTGGAGGCTCGGGCTATGGCTACACCTTC
TRBV19	TRBJ1-5	-	-	CASSIAWSYSNQPQHF	TGTGCCAGTAGTATAGCGTGGAGTTATAGCAATCAGCCCCAGCATTTT
TRBV7-2	TRBJ2-2	-	-	CASSLVGLDTGELFF	TGTGCCAGCAGCTTAGTCGGTTTGGACACCGGGGAGCTGTTTTTT
TRBV6-4	TRBJ1-2	TRBD1	-	CASSSGQGELIDGYTF	TGTGCCAGCAGCTCCGGACAGGGGGAATTGATCGATGGCTACACCTTC
TRBV19	TRBJ2-5	-	-	CASTAQGEATTQYF	TGTGCCAGTACGGCTCAGGGAGAGGCAACCACCCAGTACTTC
TRBV9	TRBJ1-2	-	-	CASSVGPGEAYGYTF	TGTGCCAGCAGCGTAGGTCCAGGGGAAGCCTATGGCTACACCTTC
TRBV13	TRBJ2-5	TRBD2	-	CASSPQGLAGGGTQYF	TGTGCCAGCAGCCCCCAGGGACTAGCCGGTGGGGGGACCCAGTACTTC
TRBV6-5	TRBJ1-4	-	-	CASSDWGVREKLFF	TGTGCCAGCAGCGACTGGGGTGTAAGGGAAAAACTGTTTTTT
TRBV7-3	TRBJ2-2	-	-	CASSVNTGELFF	TGTGCCAGCAGCGTCAACACCGGGGAGCTGTTTTTT
TRBV6-5	TRBJ1-6	TRBD1	-	CASRRQGNNSPLHF	TGTGCCAGCAGGCGACAGGGAAATAATTCACCCCTCCACTTT
TRBV7-9	TRBJ2-5	TRBD2	-	CASSLAGGAETQYF	TGTGCCAGCAGCTTGGCGGGGGGGGCTGAGACCCAGTACTTC
TRBV5-8	TRBJ2-1	-	-	CASSPLRRGPDEQFF	TGTGCCAGCAGCCCCCTGCGCCGGGGGCCCGATGAGCAGTTCTTC
TRBV19	TRBJ1-1	TRBD1	-	CASRSGQGNTEAFF	TGTGCCAGTAGGTCGGGACAGGGGAACACTGAAGCTTTCTTT
TRBV6-6	TRBJ2-7	TRBD1	once	CASSYRRTGQGYEQYF	TGTGCCAGCAGTTACAGGCGAACGGGACAGGGGTACGAGCAGTACTTC
TRBV18	TRBJ1-2	TRBD1	once	CASSPSGTGSDYGYTF	TGTGCCAGCTCACCATCCGGGACAGGGAGTGACTATGGCTACACCTTC